This section outlines one TCR beta chain sequence together with its context. Its antigen is as yet unknown. This sample is drawn from a study of CD8 T cells in ankylosing spondylitis. Study findings and constraints: Fewer than 10 highly homologous variants made up a TCR beta motif that seemed to typify ankylosing spondylitis blood.

With molecular barcodes, quantitative 5'-RACE was used to make the TCR beta libraries. TCRdb passed the 5' RACE reads through MiXCR, listing each CDR3 protein once. The sample shows about 36,000 distinct CDR3 sequences, 11% of them seen only once. This CDR3 has 15 residues. Germline V CDR1 and CDR2: LGHDT, YNNKEL (reference sequence). V was cut by 0 bases and J by 6 bases, with 15 bases left in between. The chain combines TRBV3-1 with TRBJ2-7; a possible D gene is TRBD1 (6 bases). The sample consisted of synovial fluid, either unsorted or a sorted T cell fraction (not recorded which). This receptor was identified in a male donor with ankylosing spondylitis. CDR3 residues: CASSQEGTGTREQYF. The CDR3 DNA reads as TGTGCCAGCAGCCAAGAAGGTACAGGGACGCGCGAGCAGTACTTC.